This T cell receptor beta chain derives from a study of CD8 T cells in Susac syndrome. Random-hexamer reverse transcription was applied to about 0.45 to 1 ug RNA. TCRdb analysed the immunoSEQ multiplex PCR reads with MiXCR anew, one entry per CDR3 protein. The sample lists about 80,000 distinct CDR3 sequences, around 96% occurring once. Trimming left V 6 bases short and J 9 bases short, with 15 bases between. The CDR3 runs to 13 residues. Looked up from germline, CDR1 is MNHEY and CDR2 is SVGAGI. Sequencing was carried out using CD8+ T cells from PBMCs. The V call is TRBV6-5, the J call TRBJ1-5, with D perhaps matching TRBD1 (6 bases). The TCR comes from a human donor with Susac syndrome. CDR3 protein: CASRKGQTAPQHF. The CDR3 DNA is TGTGCCAGCAGGAAAGGACAGACGGCGCCCCAGCATTTT.